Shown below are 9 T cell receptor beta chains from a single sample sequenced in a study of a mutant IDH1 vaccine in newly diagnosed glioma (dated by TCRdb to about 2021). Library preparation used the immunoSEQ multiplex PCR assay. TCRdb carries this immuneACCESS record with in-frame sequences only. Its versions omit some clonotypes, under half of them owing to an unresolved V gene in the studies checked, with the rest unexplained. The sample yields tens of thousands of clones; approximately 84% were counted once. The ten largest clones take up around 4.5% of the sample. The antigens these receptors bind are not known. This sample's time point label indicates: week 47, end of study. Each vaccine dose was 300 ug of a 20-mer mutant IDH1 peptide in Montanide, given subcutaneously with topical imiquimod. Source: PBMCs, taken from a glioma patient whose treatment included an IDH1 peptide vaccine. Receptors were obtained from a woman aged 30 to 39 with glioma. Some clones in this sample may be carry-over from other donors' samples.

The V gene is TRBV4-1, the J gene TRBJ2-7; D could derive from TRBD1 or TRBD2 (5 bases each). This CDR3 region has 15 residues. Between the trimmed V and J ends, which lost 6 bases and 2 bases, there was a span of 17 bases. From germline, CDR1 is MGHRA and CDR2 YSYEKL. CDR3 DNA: TGCGCCAGCAGTAACCGACCCGAGGGACCCTACGAGCAGTACTTC. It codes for CASSNRPEGPYEQYF.

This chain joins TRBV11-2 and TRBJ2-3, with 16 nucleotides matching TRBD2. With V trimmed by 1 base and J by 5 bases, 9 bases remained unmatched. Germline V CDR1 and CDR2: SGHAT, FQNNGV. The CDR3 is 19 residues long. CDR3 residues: CASSLVAGTSGRAVDTQYF. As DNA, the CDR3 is TGTGCCAGCAGCTTAGTCGCCGGGACTAGCGGGAGGGCGGTAGATACGCAGTATTTT.

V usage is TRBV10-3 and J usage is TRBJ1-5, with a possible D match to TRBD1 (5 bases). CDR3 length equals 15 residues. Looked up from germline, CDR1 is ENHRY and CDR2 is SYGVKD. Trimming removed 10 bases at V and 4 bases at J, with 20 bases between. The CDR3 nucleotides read TGTGCCAACTTGGGAAGGGCAGGGCGGAATCAGCCCCAGCATTTT. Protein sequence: CANLGRAGRNQPQHF.

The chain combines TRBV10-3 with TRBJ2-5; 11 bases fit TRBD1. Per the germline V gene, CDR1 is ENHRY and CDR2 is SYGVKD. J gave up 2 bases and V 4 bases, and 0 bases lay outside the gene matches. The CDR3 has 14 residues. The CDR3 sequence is CAISGDRGQETQYF. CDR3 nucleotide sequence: TGTGCCATCAGTGGGGACAGGGGGCAAGAGACCCAGTACTTC.

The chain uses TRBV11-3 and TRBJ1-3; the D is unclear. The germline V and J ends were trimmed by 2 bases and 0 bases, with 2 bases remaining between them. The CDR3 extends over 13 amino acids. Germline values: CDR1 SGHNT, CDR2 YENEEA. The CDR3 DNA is TGTGCCAGCAGCTTAAACTCTGGAAACACCATATATTTT. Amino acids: CASSLNSGNTIYF.

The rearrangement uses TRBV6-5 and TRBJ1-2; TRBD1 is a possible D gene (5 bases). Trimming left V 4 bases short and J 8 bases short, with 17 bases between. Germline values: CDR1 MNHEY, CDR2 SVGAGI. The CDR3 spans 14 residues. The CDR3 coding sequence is TGTGCCAGCAGTTTGTCAGGGAAGTCGAACGGCTACACCTTC. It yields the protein CASSLSGKSNGYTF.

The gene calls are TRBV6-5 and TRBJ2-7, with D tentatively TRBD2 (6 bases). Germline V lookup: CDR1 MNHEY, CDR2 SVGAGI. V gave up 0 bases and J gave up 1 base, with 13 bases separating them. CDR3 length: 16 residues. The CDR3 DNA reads TGTGCCAGCAGTTACTCGACCGGGACTCCATCCTACGAGCAGTACTTC. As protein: CASSYSTGTPSYEQYF.

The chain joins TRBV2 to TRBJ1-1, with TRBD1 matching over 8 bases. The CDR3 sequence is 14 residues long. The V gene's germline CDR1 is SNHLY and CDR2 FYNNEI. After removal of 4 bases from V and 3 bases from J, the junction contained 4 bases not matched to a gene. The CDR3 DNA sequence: TGTGCCAGCAGTGGACAGGGGATGGACACTGAAGCTTTCTTT. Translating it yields CASSGQGMDTEAFF.

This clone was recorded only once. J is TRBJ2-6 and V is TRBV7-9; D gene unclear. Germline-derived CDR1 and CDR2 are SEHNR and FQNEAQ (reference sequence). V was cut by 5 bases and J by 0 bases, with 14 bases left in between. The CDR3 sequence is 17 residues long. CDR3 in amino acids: CASSPRPRTSGANVLTF. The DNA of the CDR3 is TGTGCCAGCAGCCCCAGACCCCGAACCTCTGGGGCCAACGTCCTGACTTTC.